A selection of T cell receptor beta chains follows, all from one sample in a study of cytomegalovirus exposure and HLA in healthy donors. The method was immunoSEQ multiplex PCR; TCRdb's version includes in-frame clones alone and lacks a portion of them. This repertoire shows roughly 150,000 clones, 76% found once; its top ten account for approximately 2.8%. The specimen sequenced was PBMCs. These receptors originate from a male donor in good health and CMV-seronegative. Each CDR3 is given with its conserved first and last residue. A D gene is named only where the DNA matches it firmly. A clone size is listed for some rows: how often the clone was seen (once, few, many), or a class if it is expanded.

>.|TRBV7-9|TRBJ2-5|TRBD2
TGTGCCAGCAGCTTAGTAGCGGGGGGCCCTGAGACCCAGTACTTC
CASSLVAGGPETQYF
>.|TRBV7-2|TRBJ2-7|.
TGTGCCAGCAGCTTAGGGGAGGCGCAGGTCCCCTTTTATGGGCAGTACTTC
CASSLGEAQVPFYGQYF
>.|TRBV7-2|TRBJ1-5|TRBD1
TGTGCCAGCAGCTTAGGTAACAGGGGAGATCAGCCCCAGCATTTT
CASSLGNRGDQPQHF
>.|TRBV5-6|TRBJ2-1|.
TGTGCCAGCAGCCTTGAGAATGAGCAGTTCTTC
CASSLENEQFF
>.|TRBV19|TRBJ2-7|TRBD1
TGTGCCAGTAGGCAGGGGGACGAGCAGTACTTC
CASRQGDEQYF
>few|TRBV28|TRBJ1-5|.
TGTGCCAGCAGTTTACCTAATCAGCCCCAGCATTTT
CASSLPNQPQHF
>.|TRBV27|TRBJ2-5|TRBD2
TGTGCCAGCAGTTCAACGGCCAGCGGGACCCACTCCGGGACCCAGTACTTC
CASSSTASGTHSGTQYF
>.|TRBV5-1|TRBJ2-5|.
TGCGCCAGCAGCTTCCGCGGGATGGAGACCCAGTACTTC
CASSFRGMETQYF
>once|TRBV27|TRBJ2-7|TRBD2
TGTGCCAGCAGACGTAGCGGGGCCCTCTACGAGCAGTACTTC
CASRRSGALYEQYF
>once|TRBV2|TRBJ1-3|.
TGTGCCAGCAACTACATGGCTGGAAACACCATATATTTT
CASNYMAGNTIYF
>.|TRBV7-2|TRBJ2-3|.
TGTGCCAGCAGCTTAGCGTGGAGGAACAGCACAGATACGCAGTATTTT
CASSLAWRNSTDTQYF
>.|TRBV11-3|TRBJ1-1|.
TGTGCCAGCAGTACACTCGAAGGAGACTCCAGCACTGAAGCTTTCTTT
CASSTLEGDSSTEAFF
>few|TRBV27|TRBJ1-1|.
TGTGCCAGCAGTTTAAGAGTCACAGCTATGAACACTGAAGCTTTCTTT
CASSLRVTAMNTEAFF
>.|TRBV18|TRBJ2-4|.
TGTGCCAGCTCACCCCGTGGAGACATTCAGTACTTC
CASSPRGDIQYF
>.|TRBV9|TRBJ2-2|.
TGTGCCAGCAGCGTGGGTTTCGGGGTCGGCACCGGGGAGCTGTTTTTT
CASSVGFGVGTGELFF
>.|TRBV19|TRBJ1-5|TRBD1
TGTGCCAGTTCGACAGGGACCCAGCCCCAGCATTTT
CASSTGTQPQHF
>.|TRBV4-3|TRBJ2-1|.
TGCGCCAGCAGCCAAGGAGCGTCAAATGAGCAGTTCTTC
CASSQGASNEQFF
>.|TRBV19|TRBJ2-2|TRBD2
TGTGCCAGTACCCCTCGGGACTACCTTCCTGATCTAGGCGGGGAGCTGTTTTTT
CASTPRDYLPDLGGELFF
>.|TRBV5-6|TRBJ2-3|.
TGTGCCAGCAGCCTCAGACAAACTAGCACAGATACGCAGTATTTT
CASSLRQTSTDTQYF
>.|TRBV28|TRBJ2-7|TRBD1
TGTGCCAGCAGCGCCGGGACAGGTTCACCCTACGAGCAGTACTTC
CASSAGTGSPYEQYF
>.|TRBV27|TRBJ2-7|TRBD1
TGTGCCAGCAGTTTCGTGGGGACAGGGGGGTACGAGCAGTACTTC
CASSFVGTGGYEQYF
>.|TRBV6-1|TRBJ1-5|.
TGTGCCAGCAGTGAACGGATAGGAGCCCCTAGCAATCAGCCCCAGCATTTT
CASSERIGAPSNQPQHF
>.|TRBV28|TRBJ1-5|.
TGTGCCAGCAGTATCAGATATGCCAATCAGCCCCAGCATTTT
CASSIRYANQPQHF
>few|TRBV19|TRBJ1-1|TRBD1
TGTGCCAGTAGTACTCCAGGGGGCGCCTACACTGAAGCTTTCTTT
CASSTPGGAYTEAFF
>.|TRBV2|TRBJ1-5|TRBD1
TGTGCCAGCCAGACAGGGGAGGGTCAGCCCCAGCATTTT
CASQTGEGQPQHF